Following are 3 T cell receptor beta chains from one sample sequenced in a study of patients and donors after allogeneic stem cell transplantation. TCRdb reanalysed the RT-PCR reads using MiXCR and keeps one entry per CDR3 protein. The sample lists about 160,000 distinct CDR3 sequences; 30% were seen once. Sequenced: blood, either unsorted or a sorted T cell fraction (not recorded which). These receptors originate from a human donor who was either an allogeneic HSCT recipient or a stem cell or donor lymphocyte infusion donor (not recorded which). It is not recorded whose cells these are; they may come from a transplant donor.

CDR3 bases: TGTGTCGGAAGAGGTCGCGGAACCCCGCCCCAAGAGACCCAGTACTTC. It translates to CVGRGRGTPPQETQYF. The chain employs TRBV24-1 and TRBJ2-5, with D uncertain. CDR1 KGHDR and CDR2 SFDVKD come from the germline V gene. This CDR3 spans 16 amino acids.

This clonotype was counted between two and nine times. This chain connects TRBV25-1 to TRBJ2-7, with TRBD2 as a possible D gene (6 bases). Germline V gene lookup returns CDR1 MGHDK and CDR2 SYGVNS. V was clipped by 0 bases and J by 5 bases, with 14 bases between them. CDR3 length: 15 amino acids. CDR3 in DNA: TGTGCCAGCAGTGAATACGGGCGGGAAATCGACGAGCAGTACTTC. Translated: CASSEYGREIDEQYF.

For the CDR3, the DNA is TGTGCCATCAGCCAGACTAGCGGGAGCTCCTACGAGCAGTACTTC. It specifies CAISQTSGSSYEQYF. The chain is built from TRBV10-3 and TRBJ2-7, with 12 bases fitting TRBD2. Germline lookup yields CDR1 ENHRY and CDR2 SYGVKD. This CDR3 contains 15 residues. J was trimmed by 0 bases and V by 6 bases; bases with no gene match: 3.